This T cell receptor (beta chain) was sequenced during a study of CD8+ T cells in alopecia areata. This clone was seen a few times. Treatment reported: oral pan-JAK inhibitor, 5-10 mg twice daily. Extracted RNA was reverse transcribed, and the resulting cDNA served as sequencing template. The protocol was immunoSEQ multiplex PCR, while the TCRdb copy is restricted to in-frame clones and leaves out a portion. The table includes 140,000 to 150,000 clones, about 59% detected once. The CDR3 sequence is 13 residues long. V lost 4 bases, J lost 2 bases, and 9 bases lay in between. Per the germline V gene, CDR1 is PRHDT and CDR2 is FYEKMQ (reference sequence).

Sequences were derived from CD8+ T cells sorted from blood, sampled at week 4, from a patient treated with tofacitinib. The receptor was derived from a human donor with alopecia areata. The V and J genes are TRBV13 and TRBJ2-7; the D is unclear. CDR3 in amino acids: CASSSHSTYEQYF. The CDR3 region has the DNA TGTGCCAGCAGCTCCCACTCTACCTACGAGCAGTACTTC.